This T cell receptor beta chain originates from a study of HIV-infected children after antiretroviral therapy interruption. Study in general: Four children interrupted treatment; four stayed on continuous treatment. Whole-study findings and limits: After treatment interruption started, naive CD4+ CDR3 overlap across time points dropped. A few patients showed more shared-triplet CDR3 clusters following treatment interruption.

This clonotype turned up a few times. Its antigen is unidentified. The treatment was: PENTA 11 planned treatment interruption arm or continuous ART arm. RNA-based 3' RACE libraries used unique molecular identifiers. MiXCR, applied by TCRdb to the 3' RACE reads, yields one record per CDR3 protein. The sample includes about 14,000 distinct CDR3 sequences, around 3.5% of them seen just once. Germline V CDR1 and CDR2: LGHDT, YNNKEL (reference sequence). The CDR3 is 20 amino acids. J gave up 0 bases and V 4 bases, and 15 bases lay outside the gene matches. The TCR sequence derives from a pool of human donors with HIV. The source was CD45RO+ CD8+ T cells from PBMCs, pooled from several time points, collected from a donor given antiretroviral therapy, either interrupted or continuous. Specified subset: memory CD8+ CD45RO+ CD45RA- T cells. This chain connects TRBV3-1 to TRBJ2-6; 7 bases match TRBD2. The CDR3 nucleotides read TGTGCCAGCAGCCCGGAAACGGGGGGTCCTACCATCTCTGGGGCCAACGTCCTGACTTTC. Protein sequence: CASSPETGGPTISGANVLTF.